The T cell receptor (beta chain) described here comes from a study of cytomegalovirus exposure and HLA in healthy donors. Details on this clone: Its antigen remains unidentified.

Study results and caveats: The classifier was said to identify cytomegalovirus status with high specificity and sensitivity. In a later analysis, an Asian-associated ancestry cluster reportedly showed fewer N-insertions than the roughly 710-donor mean.

J was trimmed by 6 bases and V by 8 bases; bases with no gene match: 6. This CDR3 contains 15 residues. Germline assignment: CDR1 MGHDK and CDR2 SYGVNS. Primers for the PCR totalled 60 Vbeta and 13 Jbeta. The assay was immunoSEQ multiplex PCR, and TCRdb's table has in-frame clones only and misses some. The sample shows about 230,000 clones, approximately 84% of them seen only once. This chain connects TRBV25-1 to TRBJ2-3; 15 bases fit TRBD2. This TCR came from a girl between 2 and 10 years old in good health and CMV-seronegative. Material: PBMCs. In DNA form, the CDR3 reads TGTGCCAGCCCCCCCGGGACTAGCGGGAGGGATACGCAGTATTTT. Its translation: CASPPGTSGRDTQYF.